These T cell receptor beta chains were read from a single sample in a study of OX40 agonist ivuxolimab in advanced cancers. TCRdb's table, derived via immunoSEQ multiplex PCR, lists solely in-frame clones and lacks some. The sample shows roughly 63,000 clones, around 83% of them seen only once. Material: CD4+ or CD8+ T cells sorted from blood, obtained in a trial of the OX40 agonist ivuxolimab. These receptors all stem from an adult with an advanced solid tumor such as melanoma, head and neck, liver or kidney cancer. The conserved cysteine and the conserved F or W are not part of the CDR3 here.

j_call cdr3_length v_call cdr3_aa
TRBJ2-1 13 TRBV7-9 ASSPGRSSYNEQF
TRBJ2-1 13 TRBV7-6 ASSRRASSYNEQF
TRBJ1-5 12 TRBV30 AWSVQGGNQPQH
TRBJ1-1 11 TRBV5-1 ASSLGKGNQAF
TRBJ2-1 13 TRBV5-1 ASSIQTSSYNEQF
TRBJ1-2 11 TRBV29-1 SAGTGPNYGYT
TRBJ2-1 14 TRBV18 ASSPALGGGYNEQF
TRBJ1-1 13 TRBV15 ATSRDRLFGTEAF
TRBJ2-7 12 TRBV4-2 ASSPSGITYEQY
TRBJ2-1 12 TRBV29-1 SVALGGSYNEQF
TRBJ1-1 13 TRBV6-5 ASRRPGRLNTEAF
TRBJ2-1 9 TRBV30 AYGGYNEQF
TRBJ2-7 13 TRBV5-1 ASSRGTSGEYEQY
TRBJ2-3 13 TRBV19 ASRITRGITDTQY
TRBJ1-5 12 TRBV6-1 ASSEGGSNQPQH
TRBJ1-2 11 TRBV6-1 AGGGITNYGYT
TRBJ1-3 15 TRBV18 ASSPSASFYSGNTIY
TRBJ1-1 15 TRBV7-2 ASSQTGVPKMNTEAF
TRBJ2-5 11 TRBV23-1 ASRDRGLVPQY
TRBJ2-5 12 TRBV7-9 ASSLTGGRETQY
TRBJ1-3 9 TRBV7-9 ASSLENTIY
TRBJ1-2 14 TRBV7-9 ASSPNIGQGSHGYT
TRBJ1-2 13 TRBV4-1 ASSHQIDGRYGYT
TRBJ2-7 11 TRBV18 ASSQGTGYEQY
TRBJ1-5 12 TRBV18 ASSSTGGNQPQH